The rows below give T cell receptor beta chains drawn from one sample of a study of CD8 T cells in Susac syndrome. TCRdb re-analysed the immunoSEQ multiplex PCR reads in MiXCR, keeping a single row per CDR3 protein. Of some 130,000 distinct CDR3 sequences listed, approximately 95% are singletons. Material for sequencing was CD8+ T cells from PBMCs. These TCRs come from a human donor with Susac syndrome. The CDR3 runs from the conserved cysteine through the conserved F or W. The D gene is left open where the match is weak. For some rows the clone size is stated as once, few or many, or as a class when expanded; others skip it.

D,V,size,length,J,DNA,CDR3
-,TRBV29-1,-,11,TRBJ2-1,TGCAGCGTTGAGGTCGACAGCGTGCAGTTCTTC,CSVEVDSVQFF
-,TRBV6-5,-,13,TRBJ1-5,TGTGCCAGCCGATGGGGGCCGAATCAGCCCCAGCATTTT,CASRWGPNQPQHF
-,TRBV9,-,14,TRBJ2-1,TGTGCCAGCAGCGTAGCGGGAGATTGGAATGAGCAGTTCTTC,CASSVAGDWNEQFF
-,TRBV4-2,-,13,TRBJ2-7,TGTGCCAGCAGCCAGGTTACGGGGAGTGAGCAGTACTTC,CASSQVTGSEQYF
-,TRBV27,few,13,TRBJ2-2,TGTGCCAGCAGTTTGGGGCACACCGGGGAGCTGTTTTTT,CASSLGHTGELFF
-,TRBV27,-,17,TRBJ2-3,TGTGCCAGCAGTTTATCCGTAGTAATCCTGGGCACAGATACGCAGTATTTT,CASSLSVVILGTDTQYF
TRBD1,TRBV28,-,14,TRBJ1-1,TGTGCCAGCAGGGGGAAACAGGGGTGGACTGAAGCTTTCTTT,CASRGKQGWTEAFF
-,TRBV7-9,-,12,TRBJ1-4,TGTGCCAGCACCCAGGGGTCCGGGGGACTGTTTTTT,CASTQGSGGLFF
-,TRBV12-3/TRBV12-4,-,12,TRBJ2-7,TGTGCCAGCAGTACAGCCGTCTACGAGCAGTACTTC,CASSTAVYEQYF
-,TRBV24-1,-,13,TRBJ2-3,TGTGCCACCAGTGAGAGAAGCACAGATACGCAGTATTTT,CATSERSTDTQYF
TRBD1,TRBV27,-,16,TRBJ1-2,TGTGCCAGCAGTACCCCTTTGGGACAGGGGAACTATGGCTACACCTTC,CASSTPLGQGNYGYTF
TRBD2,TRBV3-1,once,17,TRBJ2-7,TGTGCCAGCAGCCAAGAGACTAGCGGGAGGGCCTCCTACGAGCAGTACTTC,CASSQETSGRASYEQYF
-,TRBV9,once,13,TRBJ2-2,TGTGCCAGCAGCGTAGAACCCACCGGGGAGCTGTTTTTT,CASSVEPTGELFF
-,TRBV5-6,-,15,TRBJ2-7,TGTGCCAGCTCAGGACAGCCCGATAGCTCCTACGAGCAGTACTTC,CASSGQPDSSYEQYF
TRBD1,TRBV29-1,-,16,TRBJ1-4,TGCAGCGTTGAAAGTCTGGACAGGGGGTTTAATGAAAAACTGTTTTTT,CSVESLDRGFNEKLFF
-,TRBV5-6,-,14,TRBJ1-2,TGTGCCAGCAGCTTGGGGCAGACAACCCCCGGCTACACCTTC,CASSLGQTTPGYTF
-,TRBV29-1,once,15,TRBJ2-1,TGCAGCGTTGAACACTATTTGAGCTCCTACAATGAGCAGTTCTTC,CSVEHYLSSYNEQFF